This section outlines one T cell receptor beta chain sequence together with its context. The source of the sample is a study of blood T cell repertoires in COVID-19. TCRdb keeps only in-frame clones here, not all; method: immunoSEQ multiplex PCR. The sample gives about 190,000 clones, approximately 91% of which show up once; about 7% is in the top ten. This CDR3 is built from 15 residues. The germline CDR1 and CDR2 sequences are SGHRS and YFSETQ. The V gene lost 1 base and the J gene lost 3 bases, with 13 bases spanning the gap. The chain recombines TRBV5-1 with TRBJ1-1, with D possibly being TRBD1 (5 bases). This receptor was obtained from a man aged 35 to 55 with acute or convalescent COVID-19. Sequenced input: peripheral blood. The CDR3 bases are TGCGCCAGCAGCTTGTTAGTTACGGGGGACACTGAAGCTTTCTTT. Translating gives CASSLLVTGDTEAFF.